One and the same sample provided the 23 T cell receptor beta chains below, sequenced in a study of blood T cell repertoires in COVID-19 (dated by TCRdb to the early 2020s). Preparation of the library involved the immunoSEQ multiplex PCR assay. The clones in this table, taken by TCRdb from immuneACCESS, are in-frame only. Not every clone is retained; where verified, under half of the shortfall comes from an unresolved V gene, and the cause of the rest is unknown. The sample records 95,000 to 120,000 clones, around 85% of which are singletons. The ten largest clones take up around 1.5% of the sample. Sequenced material: peripheral blood. The source of these receptors is a man aged 50 to 59 with acute or convalescent COVID-19.

The chain has TRBV6-6 and TRBJ1-5; TRBD1 matches 8 bases. The V gene's germline CDR1 is MNHNY and CDR2 SVGAGI (reference sequence). Trimming cost V 6 bases and J 4 bases; bases outside gene matches: 8. This CDR3 spans 15 amino acids. The CDR3 DNA sequence: TGTGCCAGCAGCTCGAGGACAGGGCGGAATCAGCCCCAGCATTTT. This sequence encodes CASSSRTGRNQPQHF.

This clone came up a few times. The chain is built from TRBV3-1 (or the pseudogene TRBV3-2) and TRBJ2-7; tentatively, D is TRBD2 (5 bases). Trimming cost V 3 bases and J 0 bases, with 15 bases left between them. The CDR3 sequence is 16 residues long. Germline V gene data show CDR1 as LGHDT and CDR2 as YNNKEL (reference sequence). The CDR3 here is CASSQVEGDLSYEQYF. CDR3 nucleotide sequence: TGTGCCAGCAGCCAGGTAGAGGGCGACCTCTCCTACGAGCAGTACTTC.

The chain links TRBV9 to TRBJ1-2; 11 nucleotides agree with TRBD1. The CDR3 is made up of 16 amino acids. The V segment lost 4 bases and the J segment 7 bases; nucleotides outside the gene matches: 12. The germline V gene has CDR1 SGDLS and CDR2 YYNGEE. The CDR3 region is CASSPRTGGRLSGYTF. The CDR3 DNA is TGTGCCAGCAGCCCTAGGACAGGGGGCCGCTTGAGTGGCTACACCTTC. The whole variable domain, remainder taken from reference TRBV9 and TRBJ1-2, is DSGVTQTPKHLITATGQRVTLRCSPRSGDLSVYWYQQSLDQGLQFLIQYYNGEERAKGNILERFSAQQFPDLHSELNLSSLELGDSALYFCASSPRTGGRLSGYTFGSGTRLTVV.

This chain connects TRBV6-5 to TRBJ1-1, with D possibly being TRBD1 (5 bases). Deletions cut 6 bases from V and 4 bases from J, with 15 bases between. From germline, CDR1 is MNHEY and CDR2 SVGAGI. The length of the CDR3 is 14 residues. CDR3 sequence: CASRAGYGSTEAFF. The CDR3 DNA is TGTGCCAGCAGGGCAGGGTATGGTAGCACTGAAGCTTTCTTT.

This clone occurred a few times. This sequence joins TRBV4-1 and TRBJ1-3; TRBD1 aligns across 7 bases. Germline lookup yields CDR1 MGHRA and CDR2 YSYEKL. This CDR3 is 16 amino acids long. The J segment lost 0 bases and the V segment lost 4 bases, leaving 6 bases of the junction unmatched. CDR3 DNA: TGCGCCAGCAGCCCGGACAGGTTGTTCTCTGGAAACACCATATATTTT. This codes for CASSPDRLFSGNTIYF.

The rearrangement joins TRBV6-5 to TRBJ1-1; D not resolved. Trimming removed 0 bases from V and 7 bases from J, with 15 bases in between. Germline V CDR1 and CDR2: MNHEY, SVGAGI. CDR3 length: 15 amino acids. This CDR3 reads CASSYSLEGWGEAFF. For the CDR3, the DNA is TGTGCCAGCAGTTACTCGTTGGAGGGTTGGGGTGAAGCTTTCTTT.

The genes are TRBV5-1 and TRBJ2-7; 9 positions agree with TRBD2. Germline V CDR1 and CDR2: SGHRS, YFSETQ. The V gene end was trimmed by 2 bases and the J gene end by 0 bases; junction bases not matched to a gene: 6. The CDR3 has 16 residues. The CDR3 DNA is TGCGCCAGCAGCTTTCCAGCGGGGGGTTCCTCCTACGAGCAGTACTTC. It encodes CASSFPAGGSSYEQYF.

The chain links TRBV4-1 to TRBJ1-2, with D possibly TRBD1 on 5 matching bases. CDR1 MGHRA and CDR2 YSYEKL come from the germline V gene. CDR3 length: 13 residues. Trimming removed 4 bases at V and 4 bases at J, with 10 bases between. CDR3 in amino acids: CASSPGLGYGYTF. CDR3 in DNA: TGCGCCAGCAGCCCGGGACTGGGCTATGGCTACACCTTC.

The rearrangement links TRBV19 to TRBJ1-5; D unclear. The CDR3 is 16 amino acids. Germline-derived CDR1 and CDR2 are LNHDA and SQIVND (reference sequence). Deletions cut 3 bases from V and 1 base from J, with 13 bases between. The CDR3 sequence: CASSIGKGISNQPQHF. CDR3 nucleotide sequence: TGTGCCAGTAGTATCGGGAAGGGAATAAGCAATCAGCCCCAGCATTTT.

The rearrangement uses TRBV5-1 and TRBJ1-2, with a tentative D call TRBD1 (5 bases). Germline-derived CDR1 and CDR2 are SGHRS and YFSETQ. Trimming stripped 4 bases from V and 8 bases from J, with 21 bases between. This CDR3 has 15 amino acids. The CDR3 region is CASSQQWGYGNGYTF. CDR3 coding DNA: TGCGCCAGCAGCCAGCAGTGGGGCTATGGGAACGGCTACACCTTC.

V gene TRBV6-5 combines with J gene TRBJ1-4; 8 nucleotides match TRBD1. V shed 10 bases and J 4 bases; nucleotides not matched to a gene: 11. The CDR3 is made up of 15 amino acids. The germline gives CDR1 MNHEY, CDR2 SVGAGI. In DNA form, the CDR3 reads TGTGCCACCCAGTCCGGACAGGGAGGTAATGAAAAACTGTTTTTT. This encodes CATQSGQGGNEKLFF.

The V call is TRBV4-1, the J call TRBJ2-3, with D tentatively TRBD2 (7 bases). Trimming left V 1 base short and J 2 bases short, with 19 bases between. This CDR3 region has 18 residues. Germline-derived CDR1 and CDR2 are MGHRA and YSYEKL. The CDR3: CASSQVPAGAGDTDTQYF. The CDR3 DNA is TGCGCCAGCAGCCAAGTCCCCGCGGGGGCGGGGGACACAGATACGCAGTATTTT.

This clone was counted a few times. V is TRBV21-1 and J is TRBJ1-2; the D call TRBD1 from the table was never checked on the DNA. TRBV21-1 is noted as a pseudogene. This CDR3 is 16 amino acids long. The CDR3 DNA follows: TGTGCCAGCAGCAAAGGGTTACAGGGGGCTGACTATGGCTACACCTTC. Protein sequence: CASSKGLQGADYGYTF.

V is TRBV5-1 and J is TRBJ1-5; D may be TRBD1 (5 bases). Trimming took off 3 bases at V and 1 base at J, with 8 bases between the two ends. The germline gives CDR1 SGHRS, CDR2 YFSETQ. This CDR3 has 14 residues. The CDR3 spells CASSSGDSNQPQHF. The CDR3 nucleotides are TGCGCCAGCAGCTCGGGGGACAGCAATCAGCCCCAGCATTTT.

The chain combines TRBV3-1 (or the pseudogene TRBV3-2) with TRBJ1-2; a possible D gene is TRBD1 (6 bases). Germline V lookup: CDR1 LGHDT, CDR2 YNNKEL (reference sequence). V was cut by 3 bases and J by 8 bases, with 16 bases left in between. The CDR3 has 14 residues. Here the CDR3 reads CASSHLTGTGGYTF. The CDR3 region has the DNA TGTGCCAGCAGCCACCTAACAGGGACGGGCGGCTACACCTTC.

This chain joins TRBV6-5 and TRBJ2-7; 7 bases match TRBD1. Germline CDR1 MNHEY, CDR2 SVGAGI. The CDR3 runs 16 residues. The trim removed 2 bases at V and 4 bases at J, leaving 11 bases unmatched. The CDR3 DNA reads TGTGCCAGCAGTTACGCGCACAGGGGAGAGGGTTACGAGCAGTACTTC. Encoded protein: CASSYAHRGEGYEQYF.

The chain employs TRBV16 and TRBJ1-1; tentatively, D is TRBD1 (5 bases). There are 13 residues in the CDR3. Germline assignment: CDR1 KGHSY and CDR2 FQNENV. Between the trimmed V and J ends, which lost 4 bases and 1 base, there was a span of 7 bases. Here the CDR3 reads CASSLGENTEAFF. The CDR3 DNA follows: TGTGCCAGCAGCCTAGGGGAGAACACTGAAGCTTTCTTT.

The count of this clone is one. The chain recombines TRBV4-2 with TRBJ1-2; no reliable D call. Germline values: CDR1 LGHNA, CDR2 YNFKEQ. The CDR3 has 14 amino acids. Trimming removed 0 bases from V and 2 bases from J, with 7 bases in between. CDR3 bases: TGTGCCAGCAGCCAAGAGGGGAGCAACTATGGCTACACCTTC. Its translation is CASSQEGSNYGYTF.

This rearrangement joins TRBV5-1 to TRBJ2-1; D unclear. CDR1 is SGHRS and CDR2 is YFSETQ in the germline V gene. CDR3 length equals 14 residues. Trimming pared 0 bases from V and 4 bases from J, leaving 8 bases between. CDR3 region: CASSLASGYNEQFF. The CDR3 coding sequence is TGCGCCAGCAGCTTGGCTTCAGGTTACAATGAGCAGTTCTTC.

The chain uses TRBV14 and TRBJ2-2, with D unclear. Germline CDR1 reads SGHDN; CDR2 reads FVKESK. The CDR3 is 14 residues long. The V and J ends lost 4 bases and 0 bases respectively, with 6 bases between them. The CDR3 bases are TGTGCCAGCAGCCCGCGAACGAACACCGGGGAGCTGTTTTTT. Residues: CASSPRTNTGELFF.

CDR3 DNA sequence: TGTGCCAGCAGCCGGGACAGGGGGCAGGTCAACGAGCAGTACTTC. This translates into CASSRDRGQVNEQYF. V is TRBV3-1 (or the pseudogene TRBV3-2) and J is TRBJ2-7; 12 bases agree with TRBD1. Trimming took 4 bases from V and 5 from J; bases not matched to a gene: 6. CDR3 length equals 15 residues. From germline, CDR1 is LGHDT and CDR2 YNNKEL (reference sequence).

This clone has just one count. The rearrangement joins TRBV6-5 to TRBJ1-1; 8 positions match TRBD1. After removal of 5 bases from V and 3 bases from J, the junction contained 5 bases not matched to a gene. The CDR3 runs 14 residues. The germline V gene has CDR1 MNHEY and CDR2 SVGAGI. CDR3 DNA: TGTGCCAGCAGTCCAGGGGGCTCGTACACTGAAGCTTTCTTT. Its translation: CASSPGGSYTEAFF.

The chain combines TRBV4-1 with TRBJ2-1; TRBD2 agrees at 8 bases. With V trimmed by 0 bases and J by 6 bases, 10 bases remained unmatched. Germline V gene sequence: CDR1 MGHRA, CDR2 YSYEKL. The CDR3 is made up of 17 amino acids. CDR3 sequence (DNA): TGCGCCAGCAGCCAAGATCTAGAAGCGGGGGTCCGCAATGAGCAGTTCTTC. It encodes CASSQDLEAGVRNEQFF.